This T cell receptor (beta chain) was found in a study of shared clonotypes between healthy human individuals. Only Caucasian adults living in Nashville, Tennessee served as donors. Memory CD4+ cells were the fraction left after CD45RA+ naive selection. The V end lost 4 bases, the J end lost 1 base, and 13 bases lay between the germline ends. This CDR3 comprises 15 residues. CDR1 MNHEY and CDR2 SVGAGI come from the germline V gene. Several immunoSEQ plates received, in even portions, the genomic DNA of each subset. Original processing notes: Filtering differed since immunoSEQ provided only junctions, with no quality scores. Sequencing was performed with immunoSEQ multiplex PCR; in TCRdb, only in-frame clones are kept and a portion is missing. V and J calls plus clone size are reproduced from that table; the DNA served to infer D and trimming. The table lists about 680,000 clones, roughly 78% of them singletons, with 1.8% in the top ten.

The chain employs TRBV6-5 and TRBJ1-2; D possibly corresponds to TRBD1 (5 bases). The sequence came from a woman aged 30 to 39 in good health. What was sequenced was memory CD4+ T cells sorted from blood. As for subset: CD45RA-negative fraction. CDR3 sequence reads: CASSSGPGNNYGYTF. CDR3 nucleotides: TGTGCCAGCAGTTCGGGACCGGGAAATAACTATGGCTACACCTTC.